These 13 T cell receptor beta chains originate from one sample sequenced in a study of cytomegalovirus exposure and HLA in healthy donors. Profiling relied on immunoSEQ multiplex PCR, and the TCRdb table lists in-frame clones only, not all of them. The sample consists of some 200,000 clones, 80% to 85% of them appearing once. Material: PBMCs. Receptor source: a woman between 18 and 29 years old in good health and CMV-seropositive.

In its sample, this clone was seen once. The V and J genes are TRBV19 and TRBJ2-2; 7 bases line up with TRBD1. The trim removed 5 bases at V and 2 bases at J, leaving 5 bases unmatched. CDR1 and CDR2 (germline): LNHDA, SQIVND (reference sequence). The CDR3 contains 15 residues. CDR3 residues: CASSFGTDNTGELFF. The CDR3 region has the DNA TGTGCCAGTAGTTTTGGGACAGACAACACCGGGGAGCTGTTTTTT.

V and J are TRBV7-2 and TRBJ2-2, with 8 positions matching TRBD2. CDR3 size: 16 residues. Germline CDR1 and CDR2: SGHTA and FQGNSA. Trimming at V came to 1 base and at J to 5 bases, leaving 6 bases not matched to a gene. The DNA of the CDR3 is TGTGCCAGCAGCTTAGTATCGGGGGGGCCGACCGGGGAGCTGTTTTTT. Residues: CASSLVSGGPTGELFF.

The table lists this clone with a few counts. The chain couples TRBV4-3 to TRBJ2-7, with D possibly TRBD2 on 6 matching bases. The CDR3 is made up of 13 amino acids. V lost 0 bases and J lost 6, with 9 bases in between. Germline lookup yields CDR1 LGHNA and CDR2 YSLEER. This chain's CDR3 is CASSQDGGTEQYF. The CDR3 bases are TGCGCCAGCAGCCAAGATGGGGGGACCGAGCAGTACTTC.

The V call is TRBV6-5, the J call TRBJ2-2; D possibly corresponds to TRBD2 (7 bases). Deletions cut 1 base from V and 3 bases from J, with 12 bases between. Germline V gene lookup returns CDR1 MNHEY and CDR2 SVGAGI. This CDR3 comprises 16 residues. CDR3 in amino acids: CASSYLRGPYTGELFF. CDR3 DNA: TGTGCCAGCAGTTACTTGCGGGGGCCATACACCGGGGAGCTGTTTTTT.

This clone was seen a single time. The chain joins TRBV11-2 to TRBJ2-1; 7 bases are a match to TRBD2. The CDR3 consists of 15 residues. The trim removed 1 base at V and 4 bases at J, leaving 4 bases unmatched. CDR1 and CDR2 from the germline V gene are SGHAT and FQNNGV. The CDR3 spells CASSLGWGGYNEQFF. The CDR3 nucleotides are TGTGCCAGCAGCTTAGGGTGGGGGGGATACAATGAGCAGTTCTTC.

This chain joins TRBV18 and TRBJ2-7; the D is unclear. Per germline, CDR1 KGHSH and CDR2 LQKENI. Deletions cut 3 bases from V and 3 bases from J, with 12 bases between. This CDR3 region has 14 residues. Here the CDR3 reads CASSPQQPIYEQYF. Written as DNA, the CDR3 is TGTGCCAGCTCACCCCAACAACCAATCTACGAGCAGTACTTC.

This clone occurred once. The chain is built from TRBV18 and TRBJ2-7, with D unclear. Between the trimmed V and J ends, which lost 1 base and 5 bases, there was a span of 6 bases. CDR1 is KGHSH and CDR2 is LQKENI in the germline V gene. The CDR3 has 12 residues. The CDR3 loop reads CASSPLSDEQYF. The CDR3 DNA reads as TGTGCCAGCTCACCACTTTCAGACGAGCAGTACTTC. The full variable domain, rest sourced from reference TRBV18 and TRBJ2-7, is NAGVMQNPRHLVRRRGQEARLRCSPMKGHSHVYWYRQLPEEGLKFMVYLQKENIIDESGMPKERFSAEFPKEGPSILRIQQVVRGDSAAYFCASSPLSDEQYFGPGTRLTVT.

This chain links TRBV7-3 with TRBJ2-6; D remains ambiguous. The V gene lost 5 bases and the J gene lost 1 base, with 12 bases spanning the gap. Germline V gene sequence: CDR1 SGHTA, CDR2 FQGTGA. This CDR3 has 16 residues. CDR3 nucleotide sequence: TGTGCCAGCAGCCCCGCTCGGGTATCTGGGGCCAACGTCCTGACTTTC. Encoded protein: CASSPARVSGANVLTF.

This clone appeared once. This chain joins TRBV4-2 and TRBJ2-2; 10 nucleotides match TRBD1. Germline values: CDR1 LGHNA, CDR2 YNFKEQ. Trimming took 4 bases from V and 1 from J; bases not matched to a gene: 3. The CDR3 contains 16 residues. This CDR3 is CASSPGQGQNTGELFF. The CDR3 DNA is TGTGCCAGCAGCCCGGGACAGGGGCAGAACACCGGGGAGCTGTTTTTT.

This chain joins TRBV7-8 and TRBJ1-5; tentatively, D is TRBD1 (6 bases). Deletions cut 2 bases from V and 7 bases from J, with 12 bases between. CDR3 length: 14 residues. The germline V gene encodes CDR1 SGHVS and CDR2 FQNEAQ. CDR3 DNA: TGTGCCAGCAGCTTATCCGGGGGGCGCCAGCCCCAGCATTTT. This gives the protein CASSLSGGRQPQHF.

This chain connects TRBV5-4 to TRBJ2-2, with D possibly TRBD2 on 5 matching bases. This CDR3 has 14 amino acids. The V end was cut by 4 bases, the J end by 8 bases, with 15 bases between. Germline lookup yields CDR1 SGHNT and CDR2 YYREEE (reference sequence). CDR3 region: CASSHATDSGELFF. The DNA for the CDR3 is TGTGCCAGCAGCCACGCTACGGACTCTGGGGAGCTGTTTTTT. Complete variable domain (other parts from reference TRBV5-4 and TRBJ2-2): ETGVTQSPTHLIKTRGQQVTLRCSSQSGHNTVSWYQQALGQGPQFIFQYYREEENGRGNFPPRFSGLQFPNYSSELNVNALELDDSALYLCASSHATDSGELFFGEGSRLTVL.

The sample holds many counts of this clone. The chain carries TRBV7-2 and TRBJ1-6; 8 positions agree with TRBD1. The CDR3 is made up of 14 amino acids. Per germline, CDR1 SGHTA and CDR2 FQGNSA. V lost 5 bases, J lost 9 bases, and 6 bases stayed unmatched. CDR3 amino acids: CASSITGGSSPLHF. The CDR3 region has the DNA TGTGCCAGCAGCATAACAGGGGGTAGTTCACCCCTCCACTTT.

The chain employs TRBV2 and TRBJ2-1; TRBD2 is a possible D gene (5 bases). Looked up from germline, CDR1 is SNHLY and CDR2 is FYNNEI. V lost 7 bases, J lost 9 bases, and 19 bases lay in between. There are 14 residues in the CDR3. CDR3 in DNA: TGTGCCAGCACCCTACTTCAGACTACCAGTGAGCAGTTCTTC. Its protein product is CASTLLQTTSEQFF.